The T cell receptor (beta chain) under discussion was sequenced for a study of T cells after yellow fever vaccination. The V gene's germline CDR1 is MNHEY and CDR2 SVGAGI. J lost 4 bases, V lost 6 bases, and 7 bases had no gene match. The CDR3 covers 14 residues. TCRdb redid the calling of the 5' RACE reads with MiXCR, one entry per CDR3 protein. Here the sample spans approximately 330,000 distinct CDR3 sequences, approximately 4% being singletons. At least ten counts were recorded for this clonotype. The specimen comprised PBMCs, sampled 5 days after the yellow fever booster vaccination. J is TRBJ2-3 and V is TRBV6-5; 7 bases fit TRBD1. The TCR comes from a man aged 18 to 35 who received the YFV17D yellow fever vaccine. In DNA, the CDR3 is TGTGCCAGCAGCCTCGACAGGGCAGCAGATACGCAGTATTTT. Amino acid sequence: CASSLDRAADTQYF.